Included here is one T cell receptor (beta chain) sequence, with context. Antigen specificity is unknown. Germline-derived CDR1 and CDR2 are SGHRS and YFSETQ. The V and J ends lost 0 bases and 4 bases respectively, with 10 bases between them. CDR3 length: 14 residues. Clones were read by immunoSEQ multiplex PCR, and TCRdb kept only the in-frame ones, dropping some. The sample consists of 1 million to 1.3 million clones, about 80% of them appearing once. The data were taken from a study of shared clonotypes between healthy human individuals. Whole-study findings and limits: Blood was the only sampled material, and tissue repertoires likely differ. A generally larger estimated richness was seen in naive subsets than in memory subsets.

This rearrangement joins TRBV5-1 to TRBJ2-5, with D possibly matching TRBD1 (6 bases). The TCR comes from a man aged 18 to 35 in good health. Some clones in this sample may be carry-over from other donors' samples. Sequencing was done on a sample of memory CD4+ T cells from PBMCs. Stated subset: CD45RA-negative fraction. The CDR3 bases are TGCGCCAGCAGCTTGGAGATAGGGGGAGAGACCCAGTACTTC. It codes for CASSLEIGGETQYF.